Listed below are T cell receptor beta chains from one sample, sequenced in a study of low-dose radiotherapy and immunotherapy resistance in tumors. Using its own MiXCR run on the reads, TCRdb lists one record per CDR3 protein. Of 30,000 to 40,000 distinct CDR3 sequences listed, around 20% are singletons. The sample in question was PBMCs, obtained after low-dose radiotherapy plus immunotherapy. These receptors were collected from a female donor with ovarian cancer. Each CDR3 is given with its conserved first and last residue. Each record gives: D gene, V gene, CDR3 protein. A D gene is named only where the DNA matches it firmly.

D gene: -
V gene: TRBV5-1
CDR3 protein: CASSLAAGLNTEAFF

D gene: -
V gene: TRBV2
CDR3 protein: CASSELVHTQYF

D gene: -
V gene: TRBV14
CDR3 protein: CASSQDAFGNEQYF

D gene: -
V gene: TRBV5-1
CDR3 protein: CASSLSFDSTREQYF

D gene: TRBD2
V gene: TRBV9
CDR3 protein: CASSDRGLAGQEQFF

D gene: -
V gene: TRBV3-1
CDR3 protein: CASSQDRRTRYF

D gene: TRBD1
V gene: TRBV12-3/TRBV12-4
CDR3 protein: CASSFRTGGLYTLNEQFF

D gene: TRBD2
V gene: TRBV28
CDR3 protein: CASRPTSRNYEQYF

D gene: -
V gene: TRBV25-1
CDR3 protein: CASSELGTTTNEKLFF

D gene: TRBD2
V gene: TRBV28
CDR3 protein: CASRPRSQSGALNEQFF

D gene: TRBD1
V gene: TRBV5-1
CDR3 protein: CASSTGTGGRETQYF

D gene: TRBD1
V gene: TRBV20-1
CDR3 protein: CSALRGYGENIQYF

D gene: -
V gene: TRBV28
CDR3 protein: CASSFFGRAYNEQFF

D gene: -
V gene: TRBV7-2
CDR3 protein: CASSLGQGNYGYTF

D gene: -
V gene: TRBV7-9
CDR3 protein: CASSPLVSNTGELFF

D gene: -
V gene: TRBV28
CDR3 protein: CASSPGAANYGYTF

D gene: -
V gene: TRBV4-1
CDR3 protein: CASRDRGGGETQYF

D gene: TRBD1
V gene: TRBV7-9
CDR3 protein: CASSSTGWREQYF

D gene: -
V gene: TRBV11-2
CDR3 protein: CASSLGVSTNEKLFF

D gene: TRBD1
V gene: TRBV20-1
CDR3 protein: CSAPRQGANTGELFF

D gene: -
V gene: TRBV20-1
CDR3 protein: CSARVPGASTDTQYF

D gene: TRBD2
V gene: TRBV11-2
CDR3 protein: CASSLGNLRGGTYNEQFF

D gene: TRBD1
V gene: TRBV12-3/TRBV12-4
CDR3 protein: CASSPGQGDQPQHF

D gene: -
V gene: TRBV6-2/TRBV6-3
CDR3 protein: CATTDRDTQYF